The subject of this entry is one T cell receptor beta chain. The data originate from a study of blood T cell repertoires in COVID-19. The assay was immunoSEQ multiplex PCR, and TCRdb's table has in-frame clones only and misses some. The repertoire holds a few hundred thousand clones, with more than 70% as singletons. All recovered Cohort 3 donors got two negative PCRs, got clearance, or saw symptom resolution. The CDR3 contains 12 residues. V was trimmed by 3 bases and J by 2 bases, leaving 4 bases between them. Germline V CDR1 and CDR2: LGHDT, YNNKEL (reference sequence). The chain carries TRBV3-1 (or the pseudogene TRBV3-2) and TRBJ1-2, with no clear D. This receptor was taken from a woman aged 18-35 years who had recovered from COVID-19. Sequencing input: PBMCs or T cells enriched from blood (not recorded which). The CDR3 protein is CASSHLNYGYTF. In DNA, the CDR3 is TGTGCCAGCAGCCATCTAAACTATGGCTACACCTTC.